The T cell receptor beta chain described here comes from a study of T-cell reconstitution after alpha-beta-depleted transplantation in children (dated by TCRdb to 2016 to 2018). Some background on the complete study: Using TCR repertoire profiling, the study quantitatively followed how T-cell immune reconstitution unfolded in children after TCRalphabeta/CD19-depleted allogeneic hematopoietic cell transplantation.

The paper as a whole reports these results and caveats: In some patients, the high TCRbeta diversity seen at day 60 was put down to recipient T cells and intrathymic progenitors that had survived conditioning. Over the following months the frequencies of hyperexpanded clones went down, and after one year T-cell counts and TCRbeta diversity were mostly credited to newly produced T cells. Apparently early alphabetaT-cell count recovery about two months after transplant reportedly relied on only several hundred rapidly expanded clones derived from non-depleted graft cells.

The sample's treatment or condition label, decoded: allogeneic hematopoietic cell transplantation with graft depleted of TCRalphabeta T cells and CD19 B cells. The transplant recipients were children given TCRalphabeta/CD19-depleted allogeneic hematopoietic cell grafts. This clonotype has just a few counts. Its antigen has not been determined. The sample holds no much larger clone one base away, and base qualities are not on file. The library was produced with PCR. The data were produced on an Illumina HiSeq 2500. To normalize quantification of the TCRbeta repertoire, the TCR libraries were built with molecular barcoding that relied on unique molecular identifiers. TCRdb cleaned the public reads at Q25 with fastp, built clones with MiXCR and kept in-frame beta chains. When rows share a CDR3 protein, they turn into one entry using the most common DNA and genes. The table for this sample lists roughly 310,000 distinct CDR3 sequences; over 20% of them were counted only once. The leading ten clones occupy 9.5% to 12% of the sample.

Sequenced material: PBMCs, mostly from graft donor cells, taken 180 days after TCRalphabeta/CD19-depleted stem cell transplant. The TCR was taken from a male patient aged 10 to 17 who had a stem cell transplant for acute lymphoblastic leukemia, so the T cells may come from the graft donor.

The sequence in DNA is TGTGCCAGCAGCGATTGGACGGGAAACATTCAGTACTTC. Its coded protein is CASSDWTGNIQYF. The chain was built from TRBV11-2 and TRBJ2-4, with the D gene uncertain. The CDR3 goes from the cysteine to the phenylalanine over 13 residues. Only the CDR3 part of the read is kept: 39 bases, read in frame from the first base. CDR1 is given as SGHAT and CDR2 as FQNNGV, both from the germline V gene. At the junction V is shortened by 5 bases and J by 6 bases, with 11 bases in between.